This T cell receptor (beta chain) was captured by sequencing in a study of OX40 agonist ivuxolimab in advanced cancers. Overall study: Ivuxolimab is an agonistic anti-OX40 (CD134) antibody, and patients were treated with it. The mean age was around 56 years, ranging from about 20 to 79, with approximately 83% of participants male.

This CDR3 is built from 14 residues. V lost 5 bases to trimming and J lost 6 bases; unmatched junction nucleotides: 6. CDR1 is LNHNV, CDR2 YYDKDF, per germline (reference sequence). Libraries were prepared by immunoSEQ multiplex PCR; TCRdb keeps only in-frame clonotypes and omits some of them. In the table there are just over 90,000 clones, 94% of which are singletons. The chain is built from TRBV15 and TRBJ2-2; 7 nucleotides align to TRBD1. The sequencing here drew on CD4+ or CD8+ T cells sorted from blood, taken in a trial of the OX40 agonist ivuxolimab. The sequence came from an adult with an advanced solid tumor such as melanoma, head and neck, liver or kidney cancer. CDR3 in DNA: TGTGCCACCAGCGATGACAGGGAACCCGGGGAGCTGTTTTTT. This codes for CATSDDREPGELFF.